This T cell receptor beta chain is from a study of cytomegalovirus exposure and HLA in healthy donors. Healthy bone marrow donors made up the cohort. PCR amplification relied on 60 Vbeta primers (plus 13 Jbeta primers). Sequenced by immunoSEQ multiplex PCR; TCRdb stores in-frame clones only, minus some. Altogether around 94,000 clones are present, 70% to 85% being singletons, with the ten largest covering about a tenth. With respect to this clone: Germline and junction disagree at one end, which may indicate a read error.

This CDR3 is 16 amino acids long. Germline V gives CDR1 SGHTA, CDR2 FQGNSA. This chain joins TRBV7-2 and TRBJ2-1; 7 bases align to TRBD2. This receptor was taken from a human donor in good health. Specimen: PBMCs. The CDR3 DNA is TGTGCCAGCGGCTTACCCGGACTAGGCCCTTACAATGAGCAGTTCTTC. As protein: CASGLPGLGPYNEQFF. Combining the CDR3 with reference TRBV7-2 and TRBJ2-1 gives the whole variable domain GAGVSQSPSNKVTEKGKDVELRCDPISGHTALYWYRQSLGQGLEFLIYFQGNSAPDKSGLPSDRFSAERTGGSVSTLTIQRTQQEDSAVYLCASGLPGLGPYNEQFFGPGTRLTVL.